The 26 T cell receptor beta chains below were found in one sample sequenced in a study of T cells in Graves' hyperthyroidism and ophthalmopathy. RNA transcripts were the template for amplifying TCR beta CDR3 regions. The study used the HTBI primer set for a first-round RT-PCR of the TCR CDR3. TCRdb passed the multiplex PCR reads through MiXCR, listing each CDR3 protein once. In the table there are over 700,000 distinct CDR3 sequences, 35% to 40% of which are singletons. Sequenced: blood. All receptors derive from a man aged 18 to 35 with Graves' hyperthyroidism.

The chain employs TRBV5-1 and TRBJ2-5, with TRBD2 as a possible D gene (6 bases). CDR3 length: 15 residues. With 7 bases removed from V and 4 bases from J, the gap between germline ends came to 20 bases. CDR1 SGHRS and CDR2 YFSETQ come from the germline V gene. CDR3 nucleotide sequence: TGCGCCAGCGCCACCCTCCCGGGGGTAGGAGAGACCCAGTACTTC. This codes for CASATLPGVGETQYF.

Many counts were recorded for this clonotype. CDR3 sequence reads: CAISRRTGMNTEAFF. CDR3 bases: TGTGCCATCAGCAGAAGGACAGGGATGAACACTGAAGCTTTCTTT. This sequence joins TRBV10-3 and TRBJ1-1, with TRBD1 matching 8 bases. CDR1 is ENHRY and CDR2 is SYGVKD in the germline V gene. The CDR3 runs to 15 residues. V lost 6 bases, J lost 0 bases, and 6 bases stayed unmatched.

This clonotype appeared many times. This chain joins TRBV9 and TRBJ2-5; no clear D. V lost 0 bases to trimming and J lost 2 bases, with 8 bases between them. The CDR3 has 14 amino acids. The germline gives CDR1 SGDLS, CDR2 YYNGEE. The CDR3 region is CASSVGTEQETQYF. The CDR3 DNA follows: TGTGCCAGCAGCGTAGGGACGGAACAAGAGACCCAGTACTTC.

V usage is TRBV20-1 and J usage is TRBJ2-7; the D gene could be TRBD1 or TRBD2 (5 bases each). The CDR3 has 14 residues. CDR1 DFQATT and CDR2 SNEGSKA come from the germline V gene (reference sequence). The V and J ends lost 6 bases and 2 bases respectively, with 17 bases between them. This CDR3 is CSAYPSRGAYEQYF. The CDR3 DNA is TGCAGTGCCTACCCTTCACGGGGCGCCTACGAGCAGTACTTC.

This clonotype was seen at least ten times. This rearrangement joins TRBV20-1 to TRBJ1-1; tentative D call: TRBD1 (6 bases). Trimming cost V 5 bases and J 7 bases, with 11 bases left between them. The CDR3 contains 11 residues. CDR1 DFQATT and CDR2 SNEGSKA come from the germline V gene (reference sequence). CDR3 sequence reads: CSALTGFEAFF. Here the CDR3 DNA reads TGCAGTGCTCTCACAGGGTTTGAAGCTTTCTTT.

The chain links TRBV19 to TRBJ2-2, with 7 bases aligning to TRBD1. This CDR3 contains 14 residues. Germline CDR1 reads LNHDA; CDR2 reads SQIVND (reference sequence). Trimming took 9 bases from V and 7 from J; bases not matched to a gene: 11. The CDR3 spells CASLPPGDSGELFF. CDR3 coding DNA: TGTGCCAGCCTACCACCAGGGGACAGCGGGGAGCTGTTTTTT.

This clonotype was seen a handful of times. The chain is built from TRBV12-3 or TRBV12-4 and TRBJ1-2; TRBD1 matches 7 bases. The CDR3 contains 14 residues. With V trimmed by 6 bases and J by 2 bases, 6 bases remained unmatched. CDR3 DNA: TGTGCCAGCAGGCAGACAGGGAACAACTATGGCTACACCTTC. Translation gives CASRQTGNNYGYTF.

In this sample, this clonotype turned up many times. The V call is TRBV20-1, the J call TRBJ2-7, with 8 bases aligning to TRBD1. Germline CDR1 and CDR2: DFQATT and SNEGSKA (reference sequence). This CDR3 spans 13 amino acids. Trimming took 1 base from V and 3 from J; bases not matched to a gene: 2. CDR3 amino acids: CSARGQGSYEQYF. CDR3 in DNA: TGCAGTGCTAGAGGACAGGGGAGCTACGAGCAGTACTTC.

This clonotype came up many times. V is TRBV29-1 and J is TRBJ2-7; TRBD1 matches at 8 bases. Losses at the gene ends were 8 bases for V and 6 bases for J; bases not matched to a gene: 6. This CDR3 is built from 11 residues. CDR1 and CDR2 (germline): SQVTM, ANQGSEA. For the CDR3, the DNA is TGCAGCTTCGGACAGGGAGGCGAGCAGTACTTC. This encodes CSFGQGGEQYF.

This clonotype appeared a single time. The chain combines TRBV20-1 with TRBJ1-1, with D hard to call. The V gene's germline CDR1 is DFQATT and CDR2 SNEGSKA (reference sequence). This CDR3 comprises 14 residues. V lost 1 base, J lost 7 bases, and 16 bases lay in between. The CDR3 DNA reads TGCAGTGCTAGAGGGGTTGGGGAAAGAATTGAAGCTTTCTTT. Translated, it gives CSARGVGERIEAFF.

The CDR3 DNA follows: TGTGCCAGCAGCCAACGGCAGGGAGGGGAGACCCAGTACTTC. Translation: CASSQRQGGETQYF. V usage is TRBV7-2 and J usage is TRBJ2-5; 7 nucleotides line up with TRBD2. J was trimmed by 5 bases and V by 5 bases; bases with no gene match: 8. The CDR3 has 14 residues. Germline V gene sequence: CDR1 SGHTA, CDR2 FQGNSA.

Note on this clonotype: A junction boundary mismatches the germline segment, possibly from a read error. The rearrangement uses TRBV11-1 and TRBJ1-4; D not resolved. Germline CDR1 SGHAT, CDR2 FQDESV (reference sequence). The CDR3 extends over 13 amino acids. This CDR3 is CASSLGGGQELVF. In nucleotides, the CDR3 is TGTGCCAGCAGCTTAGGGGGAGGGCAGGAACTGGTTTTT.

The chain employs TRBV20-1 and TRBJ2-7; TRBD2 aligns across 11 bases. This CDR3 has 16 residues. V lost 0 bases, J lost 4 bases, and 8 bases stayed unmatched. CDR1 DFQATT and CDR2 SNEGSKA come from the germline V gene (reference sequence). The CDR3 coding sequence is TGCAGTGCTAGAGAGTCGTCTAGCGGGAGGAGATACGAGCAGTACTTC. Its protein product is CSARESSSGRRYEQYF.

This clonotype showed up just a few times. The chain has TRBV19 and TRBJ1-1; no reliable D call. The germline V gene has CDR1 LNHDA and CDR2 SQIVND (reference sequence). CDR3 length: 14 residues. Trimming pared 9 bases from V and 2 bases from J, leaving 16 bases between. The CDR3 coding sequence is TGTGCCAGCGGCGCCGGGATGGTTAACACTGAAGCTTTCTTT. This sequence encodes CASGAGMVNTEAFF.

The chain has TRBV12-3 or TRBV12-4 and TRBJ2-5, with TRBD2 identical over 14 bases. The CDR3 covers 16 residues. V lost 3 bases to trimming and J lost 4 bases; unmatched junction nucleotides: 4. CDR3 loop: CASSFLGTSGGETQYF. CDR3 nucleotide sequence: TGTGCCAGCAGTTTCTTAGGGACTAGCGGGGGAGAGACCCAGTACTTC.

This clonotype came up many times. CDR3 region: CASSAGSTGSGNTIYF. Written as DNA, the CDR3 is TGTGCCAGCAGTGCGGGCTCCACCGGCTCTGGAAACACCATATATTTT. V is TRBV2 and J is TRBJ1-3; no definite D call. Trimming cost V 4 bases and J 0 bases, with 13 bases left between them. Germline CDR1 SNHLY, CDR2 FYNNEI. The CDR3 sequence is 16 residues long.

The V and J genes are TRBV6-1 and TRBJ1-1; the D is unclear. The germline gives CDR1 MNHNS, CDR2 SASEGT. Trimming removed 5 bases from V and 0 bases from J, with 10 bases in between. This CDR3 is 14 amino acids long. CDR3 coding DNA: TGTGCCAGCAGTTATCATAGCTTGAACACTGAAGCTTTCTTT. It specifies CASSYHSLNTEAFF.

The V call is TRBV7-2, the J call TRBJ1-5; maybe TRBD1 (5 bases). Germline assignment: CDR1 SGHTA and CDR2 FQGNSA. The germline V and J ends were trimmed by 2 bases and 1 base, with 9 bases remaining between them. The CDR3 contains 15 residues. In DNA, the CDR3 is TGTGCCAGCAGCTTACAGGGAGGGAGCAATCAGCCCCAGCATTTT. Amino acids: CASSLQGGSNQPQHF.

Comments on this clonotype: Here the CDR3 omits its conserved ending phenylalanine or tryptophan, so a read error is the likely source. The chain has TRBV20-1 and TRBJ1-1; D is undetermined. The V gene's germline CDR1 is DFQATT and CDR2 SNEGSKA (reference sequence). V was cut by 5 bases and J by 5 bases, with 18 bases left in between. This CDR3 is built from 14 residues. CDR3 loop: CSAHRDVFGTEAFL. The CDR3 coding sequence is TGCAGTGCTCACCGAGACGTGTTCGGAACTGAAGCTTTCCTT.

DNA for the CDR3: TGTGCCAGCAGCCAGGGGGGGGATGGTACTGAAGCTTTCTTT. Protein sequence: CASSQGGDGTEAFF. The V call is TRBV7-6, the J call TRBJ1-1; TRBD1 aligns across 7 bases. Germline lookup yields CDR1 SGHVS and CDR2 FNYEAQ. Trimming at V came to 5 bases and at J to 5 bases, leaving 8 bases not matched to a gene. This CDR3 has 14 residues.

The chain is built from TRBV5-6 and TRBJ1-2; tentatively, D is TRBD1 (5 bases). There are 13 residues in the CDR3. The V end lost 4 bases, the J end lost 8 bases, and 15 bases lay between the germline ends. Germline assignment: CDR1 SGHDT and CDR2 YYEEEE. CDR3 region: CASSIPVAGGYTF. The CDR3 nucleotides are TGTGCCAGCAGCATACCGGTCGCAGGGGGCTACACCTTC.

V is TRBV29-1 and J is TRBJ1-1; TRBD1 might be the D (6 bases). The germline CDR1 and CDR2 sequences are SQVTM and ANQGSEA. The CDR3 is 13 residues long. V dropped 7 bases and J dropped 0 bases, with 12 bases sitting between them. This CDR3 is CSEPQGMNTEAFF. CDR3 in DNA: TGCAGCGAACCACAGGGAATGAACACTGAAGCTTTCTTT. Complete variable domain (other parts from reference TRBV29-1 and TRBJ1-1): SAVISQKPSRDICQRGTSLTIQCQVDSQVTMMFWYRQQPGQSLTLIATANQGSEATYESGFVIDKFPISRPNLTFSTLTVSNMSPEDSSIYLCSEPQGMNTEAFFGQGTRLTVV.

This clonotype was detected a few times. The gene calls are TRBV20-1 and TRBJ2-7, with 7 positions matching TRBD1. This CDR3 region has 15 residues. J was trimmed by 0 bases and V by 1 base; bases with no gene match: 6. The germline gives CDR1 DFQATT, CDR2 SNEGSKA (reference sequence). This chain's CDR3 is CSARGRRDSSYEQYF. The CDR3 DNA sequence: TGCAGTGCTAGAGGGCGCCGGGACAGCTCCTACGAGCAGTACTTC.

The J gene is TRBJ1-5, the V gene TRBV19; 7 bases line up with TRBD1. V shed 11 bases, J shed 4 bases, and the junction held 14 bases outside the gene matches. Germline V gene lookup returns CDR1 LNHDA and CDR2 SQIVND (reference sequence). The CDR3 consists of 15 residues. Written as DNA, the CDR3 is TGTGCCTGGAGTCTACAGGGGAGGGGTAATCAGCCCCAGCATTTT. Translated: CAWSLQGRGNQPQHF.

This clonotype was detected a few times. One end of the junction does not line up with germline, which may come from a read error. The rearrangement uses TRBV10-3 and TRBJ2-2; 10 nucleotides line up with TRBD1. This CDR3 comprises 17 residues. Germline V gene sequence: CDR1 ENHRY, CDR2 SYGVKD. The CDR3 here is CAISEEGDRGNNGELFF. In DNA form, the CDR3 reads TGTGCCATCAGTGAGGAGGGGGACAGGGGTAACAACGGGGAGCTGTTTTTT.

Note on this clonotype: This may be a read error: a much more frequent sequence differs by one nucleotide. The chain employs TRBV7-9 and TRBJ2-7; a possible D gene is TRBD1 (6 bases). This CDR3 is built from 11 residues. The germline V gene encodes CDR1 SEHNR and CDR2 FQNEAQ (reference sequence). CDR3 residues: CATGQTYGQYF. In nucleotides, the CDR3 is TGTGCCACAGGACAGACCTACGGGCAGTACTTC.